This TCR beta chain was recorded in a study of shared clonotypes between healthy human individuals. Germline V gene data show CDR1 as SGHNT and CDR2 as YYREEE (reference sequence). The CDR3 spans 15 residues. The junction had 9 bases not matched to a gene; V was cut back by 4 bases and J by 5 bases. Assay used: immunoSEQ multiplex PCR; TCRdb lists only in-frame clones, some missing. The sample lists some 96,000 clones; roughly half were seen once. In the case of this clone: A far larger clone differs by one base, so this is likely a read error.

There were only Caucasian adults among the donors, and all lived in Nashville, Tennessee. The sequenced sample was PBMCs. The gene calls are TRBV5-4 and TRBJ1-5; 7 nucleotides line up with TRBD1. The source is a woman aged 40 to 55 in good health. Some clones in this sample may be carry-over from other donors' samples. The DNA for the CDR3 is TGTGCCAGCAGCCAAGATGAGGGGGCTCATCAGCCCCAGCATTTT. Translated: CASSQDEGAHQPQHF. Looking up the rest from reference TRBV5-4 and TRBJ1-5 gives the full variable domain: ETGVTQSPTHLIKTRGQQVTLRCSSQSGHNTVSWYQQALGQGPQFIFQYYREEENGRGNFPPRFSGLQFPNYSSELNVNALELDDSALYLCASSQDEGAHQPQHFGDGTRLSIL.